Below, one T cell receptor beta chain is given with its context. The sample is drawn from a study of blood T cell repertoires in COVID-19. TCRdb's table, derived via immunoSEQ multiplex PCR, lists solely in-frame clones and lacks some. The data show around 120,000 clones, more than 80% seen once. CDR1 is SGHVS and CDR2 is FQNEAQ in the germline V gene. V lost 1 base to trimming and J lost 1 base, with 11 bases between them. This CDR3 comprises 16 residues. V usage is TRBV7-8 and J usage is TRBJ1-5; possibly TRBD1 for D (6 bases). The origin of this receptor is a woman aged 80 or over with acute or convalescent COVID-19. The sample consisted of peripheral blood. The DNA of the CDR3 is TGTGCCAGCAGCTTAGGGGCCAGGGGCAGCAATCAGCCCCAGCATTTT. This encodes CASSLGARGSNQPQHF.